The 20 T cell receptor beta chains below come from one sample, sequenced in a study of blood T cell repertoires in COVID-19. Method: immunoSEQ multiplex PCR; TCRdb's copy keeps in-frame clones and lacks some. The sample consists of roughly 120,000 clones, roughly four fifths of them appearing once. Sequences were obtained from peripheral blood. The receptors stem from a woman aged 55-70 years with acute or convalescent COVID-19.

The chain combines TRBV30 with TRBJ2-4; 8 bases match TRBD2. Per germline, CDR1 GTSNPN and CDR2 SVGIG (reference sequence). CDR3 length equals 14 residues. The ends lost 1 base at V and 8 bases at J; junction bases unmatched: 7. CDR3 nucleotide sequence: TGTGCCTGGAGTGCGGGACTAGGGAGGGACATTCAGTACTTC. Its protein product is CAWSAGLGRDIQYF.

J is TRBJ1-1 and V is TRBV15; D perhaps matches TRBD1 (6 bases). Trimming removed 5 bases at V and 1 base at J, with 14 bases between. Germline V CDR1 and CDR2: LNHNV, YYDKDF (reference sequence). The CDR3 is 15 amino acids. CDR3 in amino acids: CATSVPGQPNTEAFF. The CDR3 nucleotides are TGTGCCACCAGCGTACCGGGACAACCGAACACTGAAGCTTTCTTT.

The genes are TRBV18 and TRBJ1-1; TRBD1 matches at 9 bases. CDR3 length: 14 amino acids. CDR1 is KGHSH and CDR2 is LQKENI in the germline V gene. Trimming removed 6 bases from V and 4 bases from J; junction bases left unmatched: 6. CDR3 protein: CASSQKTGGTEAFF. The CDR3 DNA reads as TGTGCCAGCTCCCAAAAGACAGGGGGCACTGAAGCTTTCTTT.

This chain links TRBV24-1 with TRBJ2-1; no reliable D call. Per the germline V gene, CDR1 is KGHDR and CDR2 is SFDVKD. V was shortened by 2 bases and J by 7 bases, with 8 bases between the two germline ends. The length of the CDR3 is 13 residues. CDR3: CATSDYAGNEQFF. CDR3 bases: TGTGCCACCAGTGATTACGCAGGAAATGAGCAGTTCTTC.

In the case of this clone: Other DNA variants within this sample encode the same CDR3. CDR3 bases: TGCGCCAGCAGCCAAGATCGGAATTCACCCCTCCACTTT. It is translated as CASSQDRNSPLHF. V is TRBV4-3 and J is TRBJ1-6, with D unresolved. From germline, CDR1 is LGHNA and CDR2 YSLEER. CDR3 size: 13 residues. V was shortened by 0 bases and J by 7 bases, with 4 bases between the two germline ends.

With respect to this clone: Mismatch with germline at one junction end may stem from a read error. V usage is TRBV11-3 and J usage is TRBJ2-3, with no clear D. There are 16 residues in the CDR3. CDR1 SGHNT and CDR2 YENEEA come from the germline V gene. CDR3 sequence (DNA): TGTGCCAGCAGCCTAGATGGCTCTAGAGGAACAGATACGCAGTATTTT. Its translation is CASSLDGSRGTDTQYF.

CDR3 sequence: CASSLTGGMNDSPLHF. CDR3 DNA: TGTGCCAGTAGCCTCACAGGGGGCATGAATGATTCACCCCTCCACTTT. V and J are TRBV19 and TRBJ1-6; 9 bases agree with TRBD1. The CDR3 runs 16 residues. Germline V gene sequence: CDR1 LNHDA, CDR2 SQIVND (reference sequence). V lost 6 bases and J lost 8; bases outside the gene matches: 11.

V usage is TRBV5-1 and J usage is TRBJ2-2, with 15 positions matching TRBD2. The ends lost 0 bases at V and 2 bases at J; junction bases unmatched: 5. Per germline, CDR1 SGHRS and CDR2 YFSETQ. The CDR3 sequence is 19 residues long. The CDR3 region has the DNA TGCGCCAGCAGCTTGGCCGGGACTAGCGGGGGGCTCAACACCGGGGAGCTGTTTTTT. As protein: CASSLAGTSGGLNTGELFF.

V and J are TRBV7-2 and TRBJ2-7; the match to TRBD2 covers 8 bases. Germline V gene data show CDR1 as SGHTA and CDR2 as FQGNSA. The CDR3 is made up of 15 amino acids. Germline trimming cut 5 bases from V and 1 base from J; bases unmatched to any gene: 7. CDR3 nucleotides: TGTGCCAGCAGCCTACCGCGGGGGGTTTCCTACGAGCAGTACTTC. Residues: CASSLPRGVSYEQYF.

The gene calls are TRBV2 and TRBJ2-5; D is uncertain. Between the trimmed V and J ends, which lost 7 bases and 4 bases, there was a span of 10 bases. Germline V gene sequence: CDR1 SNHLY, CDR2 FYNNEI. This CDR3 is built from 12 residues. The CDR3 nucleotides read TGTGCCAGCACGACAAACCGAGAGACCCAGTACTTC. It translates to CASTTNRETQYF.

The chain couples TRBV19 to TRBJ1-5; 10 nucleotides align to TRBD1. The CDR3 spans 14 residues. Germline lookup yields CDR1 LNHDA and CDR2 SQIVND (reference sequence). With 8 bases clipped from V and 6 bases from J, the junction kept 7 bases outside the gene matches. CDR3 amino acids: CASQAGQGVQPQHF. The DNA of the CDR3 is TGTGCCAGTCAAGCTGGACAGGGGGTTCAGCCCCAGCATTTT.

V gene TRBV7-9 combines with J gene TRBJ2-2, with TRBD1 as a possible D gene (5 bases). The CDR3 is 14 residues long. Germline V CDR1 and CDR2: SEHNR, FQNEAQ (reference sequence). Trimming removed 5 bases from V and 0 bases from J, with 7 bases in between. The CDR3 nucleotides read TGTGCCAGCAGCCCGACAGCGAACACCGGGGAGCTGTTTTTT. Translating gives CASSPTANTGELFF.

This clone was detected only once. The V and J genes are TRBV2 and TRBJ1-2; D is undetermined. CDR3 size: 14 residues. V shed 3 bases and J shed 2 bases, with 10 bases lying between them. In germline, CDR1 is SNHLY, CDR2 FYNNEI. CDR3: CASSDMAPNYGYTF. In DNA, the CDR3 is TGTGCCAGCAGTGATATGGCCCCAAACTATGGCTACACCTTC.

This chain joins TRBV28 and TRBJ1-1; 7 positions match TRBD1. The CDR3 covers 17 residues. Trimming removed 6 bases from V and 2 bases from J; junction bases left unmatched: 15. The germline CDR1 and CDR2 sequences are MDHEN and SYDVKM. CDR3 bases: TGTGCCAGCAGGTTCAGGACAGGACGTACCGCTAACACTGAAGCTTTCTTT. Amino acid sequence: CASRFRTGRTANTEAFF.

The V gene is TRBV10-3, the J gene TRBJ1-1, with D uncertain. Germline V gene sequence: CDR1 ENHRY, CDR2 SYGVKD. V shed 9 bases and J shed 0 bases, with 5 bases lying between them. There are 11 residues in the CDR3. Here the CDR3 reads CAIAMNTEAFF. The CDR3 DNA is TGTGCCATAGCCATGAACACTGAAGCTTTCTTT.

The rearrangement joins TRBV28 to TRBJ1-2, with D unclear. V was shortened by 2 bases and J by 6 bases, with 7 bases between the two germline ends. Germline V CDR1 and CDR2: MDHEN, SYDVKM. This CDR3 spans 12 amino acids. The CDR3 sequence: CASSLQRDGYTF. The CDR3 DNA reads as TGTGCCAGCAGTTTACAACGGGATGGCTACACCTTC.

The chain joins TRBV28 to TRBJ1-2; 9 bases fit TRBD1. The CDR3 contains 15 residues. V lost 2 bases to trimming and J lost 8 bases; unmatched junction nucleotides: 9. Germline V gene data show CDR1 as MDHEN and CDR2 as SYDVKM. Here the CDR3 reads CASSLPLTGGIGYTF. Here the CDR3 DNA reads TGTGCCAGCAGTTTACCACTTACAGGGGGCATAGGCTACACCTTC.

The chain recombines TRBV28 with TRBJ1-5, with D unclear. This CDR3 is 16 amino acids long. V lost 5 bases, J lost 2 bases, and 16 bases lay in between. Germline assignment: CDR1 MDHEN and CDR2 SYDVKM. DNA for the CDR3: TGTGCCAGCAGTCCCCTGGGTCCCGGGGGCAATCAGCCCCAGCATTTT. It specifies CASSPLGPGGNQPQHF.

V and J are TRBV24-1 and TRBJ1-5, with 7 nucleotides matching TRBD1. The CDR3 covers 14 residues. With V trimmed by 5 bases and J by 3 bases, 3 bases remained unmatched. Per the germline V gene, CDR1 is KGHDR and CDR2 is SFDVKD. In DNA, the CDR3 is TGTGCCACCAGTGGGCAGGGGGTCAATCAGCCCCAGCATTTT. Its protein is CATSGQGVNQPQHF.

The genes are TRBV25-1 and TRBJ2-7, with 12 bases identical to TRBD1. The CDR3 sequence is 14 residues long. Trimming cost V 4 bases and J 6 bases; bases outside gene matches: 4. CDR1 MGHDK and CDR2 SYGVNS come from the germline V gene. The CDR3 DNA reads TGTGCCAGCAGTGCCCGGGACAGGGGGCCCGAGCAGTACTTC. It codes for CASSARDRGPEQYF.